Listed below are T cell receptor beta chains from one sample, sequenced in a study of blood T cell repertoires in COVID-19. Sequencing used immunoSEQ multiplex PCR; TCRdb keeps in-frame clones, though not all of them. The table shows 380,000 or so clones, with more than 70% occurring only once. The source material was peripheral blood. These receptors all come from a middle-aged man with acute or convalescent COVID-19. Both conserved end residues are part of each CDR3. D genes are given only for firm matches. Not every row has a clone size; where given, it reads once, few, many or a size class.

v_gene	abundance	len	j_gene	d_gene	CDR3aa	CDR3nt
TRBV7-9	.	11	TRBJ1-2	.	CASSLESGYTF	TGTGCCAGCAGCTTAGAGAGCGGCTACACCTTC
TRBV18	.	17	TRBJ2-5	TRBD2	CASSPLRTSGGQETQYF	TGTGCCAGCTCACCATTAAGGACTAGCGGGGGCCAAGAGACCCAGTACTTC
TRBV6-5	.	14	TRBJ2-7	.	CASRLGTDSYEQYF	TGTGCCAGCAGACTCGGGACTGATTCCTACGAGCAGTACTTC
TRBV12-3/TRBV12-4	.	13	TRBJ1-5	.	CASSYGTSQPQHF	TGTGCCAGCAGCTACGGGACATCCCAGCCCCAGCATTTT
TRBV4-1	.	14	TRBJ2-7	.	CASSQDNEGSEQYF	TGCGCCAGCAGCCAAGACAATGAGGGCAGCGAGCAGTACTTC
TRBV20-1	many	15	TRBJ1-1	TRBD1	CSASRDSFMNTEAFF	TGCAGTGCTAGTCGGGACAGCTTCATGAACACTGAAGCTTTCTTT
TRBV18	.	13	TRBJ2-7	TRBD1	CASSPAGGYEQYF	TGTGCCAGCTCACCAGCAGGGGGCTACGAGCAGTACTTC
TRBV2	once	14	TRBJ2-5	TRBD2	CASLTSGRGETQYF	TGTGCCAGCCTTACTAGCGGGAGGGGAGAGACCCAGTACTTC
TRBV10-3	.	14	TRBJ2-3	TRBD2	CASREGAWSDTQYF	TGTGCCAGCCGGGAGGGCGCCTGGTCAGATACGCAGTATTTT
TRBV7-6	.	17	TRBJ2-2	.	CASSLKTGGTNTGELFF	TGTGCCAGCAGCTTAAAAACGGGGGGCACTAACACCGGGGAGCTGTTTTTT
TRBV5-6	.	16	TRBJ1-4	TRBD1	CASSLGTGRSNEKLFF	TGTGCCAGCAGCTTGGGGACAGGGCGTTCTAATGAAAAACTGTTTTTT
TRBV5-1	.	15	TRBJ2-1	TRBD1	CASSPEDRARNEQFF	TGCGCCAGCAGCCCCGAGGACAGGGCGAGAAATGAGCAGTTCTTC
TRBV7-2	.	17	TRBJ1-2	TRBD1	CASSYGTGLAQSAGYTF	TGTGCCAGCAGCTACGGGACAGGCCTGGCGCAGAGTGCTGGCTACACCTTC
TRBV7-2	.	14	TRBJ1-6	.	CASSLTGDNSPLHF	TGTGCCAGCAGCTTAACGGGGGACAATTCACCCCTCCACTTT
TRBV10-3	.	16	TRBJ1-1	TRBD1	CAISAGPGGLNTEAFF	TGTGCCATCAGTGCAGGGCCAGGGGGACTGAACACTGAAGCTTTCTTT
TRBV7-2	.	15	TRBJ1-5	TRBD1	CASSATGTGDQPQHF	TGTGCCAGCAGCGCAACCGGGACAGGGGATCAGCCCCAGCATTTT
TRBV9	.	15	TRBJ2-1	.	CASSVVSGPYNEQFF	TGTGCCAGCAGCGTAGTTAGCGGCCCCTACAATGAGCAGTTCTTC
TRBV10-3	.	18	TRBJ1-5	.	CAISVVFVAGESNQPQHF	TGTGCCATCAGTGTTGTCTTTGTAGCAGGGGAAAGCAATCAGCCCCAGCATTTT
TRBV7-6	.	18	TRBJ2-5	TRBD1	CASSLDGQGADERATQYF	TGTGCCAGCAGCTTAGACGGACAGGGGGCGGATGAACGGGCGACCCAGTACTTC
TRBV15	.	16	TRBJ2-4	.	CATSREGAGAIDIQYF	TGTGCCACCAGCAGAGAGGGGGCAGGGGCTATTGACATTCAGTACTTC
TRBV3-1/TRBV3-2	.	16	TRBJ2-7	TRBD2	CASSQDLLAGGPGQYF	TGTGCCAGCAGCCAAGACCTGCTAGCGGGAGGGCCTGGGCAGTACTTC
TRBV12-5	.	12	TRBJ1-1	.	CASGLYGGAAFF	TGTGCTAGTGGACTGTACGGGGGGGCGGCTTTCTTT
TRBV7-9	.	15	TRBJ2-1	TRBD1	CASSLGQGDYNEQFF	TGTGCCAGCAGCCTCGGACAGGGGGACTACAATGAGCAGTTCTTC
TRBV5-5	.	14	TRBJ2-5	.	CASSSTPGMETQYF	TGTGCCAGCAGCTCCACCCCAGGGATGGAGACCCAGTACTTC
TRBV28	.	14	TRBJ1-5	.	CASHTGHWNQPQHF	TGTGCCAGCCATACAGGCCATTGGAATCAGCCCCAGCATTTT
TRBV25-1	.	16	TRBJ2-1	TRBD1	CASSHSLGQGVNEQFF	TGTGCCAGCAGCCATTCCTTGGGACAGGGGGTAAATGAGCAGTTCTTC
TRBV14	.	16	TRBJ1-6	.	CASSHGFSSYNSPLHF	TGTGCCAGCAGCCACGGGTTCAGCTCCTATAATTCACCCCTCCACTTT
TRBV6-4	few	14	TRBJ2-2	.	CASSPAPGTGELFF	TGTGCCAGCAGTCCGGCCCCGGGCACCGGGGAGCTGTTTTTT
TRBV30	once	12	TRBJ1-1	.	CALFPGSSEAFF	TGTGCCCTTTTTCCAGGGTCCTCTGAAGCTTTCTTT
TRBV15	once	16	TRBJ1-2	TRBD1	CATSRPGQGFNYGYTF	TGTGCCACCAGCAGACCGGGACAGGGTTTTAACTATGGCTACACCTTC
TRBV27	.	15	TRBJ1-5	.	CASSFTANSNQPQHF	TGTGCCAGCAGTTTCACAGCTAATAGCAATCAGCCCCAGCATTTT
TRBV19	.	17	TRBJ1-1	TRBD1	CASSILSDRGRGTEAFF	TGTGCCAGTAGTATCCTCTCCGACAGGGGGCGTGGGACTGAAGCTTTCTTT
TRBV6-5	.	16	TRBJ1-1	TRBD1	CASSYPKGQGGTEAFF	TGTGCCAGCAGTTACCCTAAAGGACAGGGCGGCACTGAAGCTTTCTTT
TRBV29-1	.	13	TRBJ2-7	TRBD2	CSGKVAGPYEQYF	TGCAGCGGTAAGGTAGCGGGGCCCTACGAGCAGTACTTC
TRBV7-6	few	17	TRBJ2-3	.	CASSLPGVSGTGDTQYF	TGTGCCAGCAGCTTACCAGGGGTAAGCGGGACGGGAGATACGCAGTATTTT
TRBV7-2	.	15	TRBJ2-7	TRBD2	CASSVVAGGDLEQYF	TGTGCCAGCAGCGTCGTAGCGGGGGGGGATTTAGAGCAGTACTTC
TRBV19	.	15	TRBJ2-3	.	CASSIDIGAADTQYF	TGTGCCAGTAGTATAGATATCGGAGCTGCAGATACGCAGTATTTT
TRBV7-9	.	16	TRBJ2-7	.	CASSLITTGTSYEQYF	TGTGCCAGCAGCTTAATAACCACCGGGACTTCCTACGAGCAGTACTTC
TRBV19	few	15	TRBJ2-4	TRBD2	CASSIFQGGRAIQYF	TGTGCCAGTAGTATTTTTCAGGGAGGGAGGGCCATTCAGTACTTC
TRBV6-5	.	14	TRBJ1-1	TRBD1	CASSYGTANTEAFF	TGTGCCAGCAGTTACGGGACAGCGAACACTGAAGCTTTCTTT
TRBV7-9	.	13	TRBJ2-1	.	CASGLRSYNEQFF	TGTGCCAGCGGATTGCGGTCCTACAATGAGCAGTTCTTC